Presented here are 5 T cell receptor beta chains from one specimen sequenced in a study of T cells in Graves' hyperthyroidism and ophthalmopathy. Amplified TCR beta CDR3 regions came from RNA transcripts. The TCR CDR3 first-round RT-PCR relied on the HTBI primer set. Each CDR3 protein gets one entry after TCRdb re-called the multiplex PCR reads with MiXCR. The table lists 300,000 to 450,000 distinct CDR3 sequences, approximately 25% of them singletons. Sequenced input: blood. The receptors were sampled from a man aged 50 to 60 with Graves' hyperthyroidism.

This clonotype occurred many times. The V and J genes are TRBV3-1 and TRBJ1-2, with unresolved D. V lost 4 bases and J 0 bases, leaving 15 bases between the germline ends. Germline CDR1 LGHDT, CDR2 YNNKEL (reference sequence). This CDR3 comprises 16 residues. As DNA, the CDR3 is TGTGCCAGCAGCCCAGAGCGGGCTGGAGCTAACTATGGCTACACCTTC. Translating gives CASSPERAGANYGYTF.

The chain links TRBV20-1 to TRBJ1-2; D is unclear. This CDR3 spans 12 amino acids. With 3 bases removed from V and 5 bases from J, the gap between germline ends came to 10 bases. The germline gives CDR1 DFQATT, CDR2 SNEGSKA (reference sequence). The CDR3 loop reads CSASGRDYGYTF. CDR3 bases: TGCAGTGCTAGTGGGAGGGATTATGGCTACACCTTC.

This clonotype was counted only a few times. The rearrangement links TRBV7-2 to TRBJ2-7; either TRBD1 or TRBD2 may supply D (5 bases each). Deletions cut 0 bases from V and 5 bases from J, with 17 bases between. The CDR3 is 16 amino acids. The V gene's germline CDR1 is SGHTA and CDR2 FQGNSA. CDR3 amino acids: CASSLAQDYRRHEQYF. In nucleotides, the CDR3 is TGTGCCAGCAGCTTAGCCCAAGACTACAGGCGTCACGAGCAGTACTTC.

There are many counts of this clonotype. The chain has TRBV20-1 and TRBJ1-1; weak D call: TRBD1 (6 bases). The V end lost 3 bases, the J end lost 0 bases, and 17 bases lay between the germline ends. The CDR3 length is 16 residues. Germline CDR1 DFQATT, CDR2 SNEGSKA (reference sequence). The CDR3 protein is CSARDRRRGLNTEAFF. The DNA of the CDR3 is TGCAGTGCTAGGGACAGAAGGAGGGGGTTGAACACTGAAGCTTTCTTT.

V usage is TRBV5-5 and J usage is TRBJ2-2, with 8 bases identical to TRBD2. V trimming: 1 base; J trimming: 3 bases; junction bases outside the gene matches: 5. Germline lookup yields CDR1 SGHKS and CDR2 YYEKEE (reference sequence). The CDR3 runs 16 residues. The CDR3 here is CASSLFVLADTGELFF. CDR3 in DNA: TGTGCCAGCAGCTTGTTTGTACTAGCGGACACCGGGGAGCTGTTTTTT.